This record covers a single T cell receptor (beta chain). The data belong to a study of OX40 agonist ivuxolimab in advanced cancers. The V gene lost 5 bases and the J gene lost 2 bases, with 12 bases spanning the gap. Germline V gene data show CDR1 as SEHNR and CDR2 as FQNEAQ (reference sequence). The CDR3 totals 14 residues. Assay: immunoSEQ multiplex PCR; the TCRdb copy retains only in-frame clones and omits some. The sample lists more than 45,000 clones, about nine tenths seen once, with roughly 8% in the top ten. The TCR originated in an adult with an advanced solid tumor such as melanoma, head and neck, liver or kidney cancer. V usage is TRBV7-9 and J usage is TRBJ1-2; TRBD1 might be the D (6 bases). This sample comprised CD4+ or CD8+ T cells sorted from blood, obtained in a trial of the OX40 agonist ivuxolimab. The DNA for the CDR3 is TGTGCCAGCAGCCCCAGGACAGACAACTATGGCTACACCTTC. Translation gives CASSPRTDNYGYTF.